A single sample is the source of the 32 T cell receptor beta chains below, sequenced in a study of regulatory T cells in long-lasting Graves disease. CDR3 regions were amplified by Arm-PCR using iRepertoire HTBI primers to build TCR beta libraries. Each CDR3 protein is one row after TCRdb ran MiXCR on the multiplex PCR reads. The sample lists more than 300,000 distinct CDR3 sequences, around 20% seen once, with less than 30% in the top ten. As for time point: persistent/refractory GD, antithyroid drugs over 5 years with positive TRAb. Following extraction of RNA from PBMCs, that RNA was used to make the TCR library. This sample comprised peripheral blood mononuclear cells (PBMCs), obtained when the disease was refractory, from a patient treated with antithyroid drugs. Receptors originate from a female donor with Graves disease.

The J gene is TRBJ2-7, the V gene TRBV20-1, with 10 bases matching TRBD1. Losses at the gene ends were 4 bases for V and 7 bases for J; bases not matched to a gene: 10. The CDR3 loop spans 14 amino acids. The germline V gene has CDR1 DFQATT and CDR2 SNEGSKA (reference sequence). CDR3 coding DNA: TGCAGTGCTACGTGGACAGGGGGTGTTGAAGAGCAGTACTTC. This codes for CSATWTGGVEEQYF.

The chain carries TRBV2 and TRBJ1-5, with D perhaps TRBD1 (5 bases). V lost 6 bases and J 2 bases, leaving 20 bases between the germline ends. The length of the CDR3 is 17 residues. Germline V gene data show CDR1 as SNHLY and CDR2 as FYNNEI. CDR3 coding DNA: TGTGCCAGCAGCCAAGTGAGCGGGGCGCAGCGCAATCAGCCCCAGCATTTT. Protein product: CASSQVSGAQRNQPQHF.

This chain links TRBV7-9 with TRBJ1-6; 7 nucleotides align to TRBD1. This CDR3 region has 15 residues. J lost 6 bases, V lost 4 bases, and 6 bases had no gene match. The germline gives CDR1 SEHNR, CDR2 FQNEAQ (reference sequence). The CDR3 region has the DNA TGTGCCAGCAGCTCCTCAGGGGGGGGTAATTCACCCCTCCACTTT. Its translation: CASSSSGGGNSPLHF.

There are many counts of this clonotype. The chain has TRBV28 and TRBJ1-5; tentative D call: TRBD1 (5 bases). Germline CDR1 and CDR2: MDHEN and SYDVKM. This CDR3 comprises 13 residues. V lost 4 bases and J lost 4, with 8 bases in between. The CDR3 protein is CASSWGGNQPQHF. The CDR3 DNA is TGTGCCAGCAGTTGGGGGGGGAATCAGCCCCAGCATTTT.

The table lists this clonotype with many counts. CDR3 coding DNA: TGTGCCAGCAGTGGGCAGGGGGCAATATACCAGCCCCAGCATTTT. It is translated as CASSGQGAIYQPQHF. This chain links TRBV2 with TRBJ1-5, with 8 bases matching TRBD1. The CDR3 is made up of 15 amino acids. V lost 4 bases to trimming and J lost 7 bases; unmatched junction nucleotides: 9. Germline V CDR1 and CDR2: SNHLY, FYNNEI.

On this clonotype itself: This sequence may be a read error, since a much larger clone differs from it by one base. This chain uses TRBV10-3 with TRBJ1-1, with a weak D call TRBD1 (5 bases). The V end lost 6 bases, the J end lost 1 base, and 9 bases lay between the germline ends. Germline V gives CDR1 ENHRY, CDR2 SYGVKD. CDR3 length equals 13 residues. CDR3 residues: CAISTQENTEAFF. CDR3 sequence (DNA): TGTGCCATCAGCACACAGGAGAACACTGAAGCTTTCTTT.

A few counts support this clonotype. The chain combines TRBV29-1 with TRBJ2-7; TRBD1 matches at 8 bases. V gave up 4 bases and J gave up 3 bases; unmatched junction bases: 2. The CDR3 totals 12 residues. The germline V gene encodes CDR1 SQVTM and CDR2 ANQGSEA. The DNA for the CDR3 is TGCAGCGTTGGTGGGACAGGCTACGAGCAGTACTTC. Encoded protein: CSVGGTGYEQYF.

Points on this clonotype: A read error may explain this, as a much larger clone is one base away. The chain combines TRBV28 with TRBJ2-1; D is perhaps TRBD1 (5 bases). The CDR3 totals 17 residues. The V gene lost 4 bases and the J gene lost 6 bases, with 22 bases spanning the gap. Looked up from germline, CDR1 is MDHEN and CDR2 is SYDVKM. The CDR3 reads CASSYSITGTGLNEQFF. In DNA form, the CDR3 reads TGTGCCAGCAGTTACTCGATCACAGGCACTGGGCTCAATGAGCAGTTCTTC. Full variable domain (remainder filled in from reference TRBV28 and TRBJ2-1): DVKVTQSSRYLVKRTGEKVFLECVQDMDHENMFWYRQDPGLGLRLIYFSYDVKMKEKGDIPEGYSVSREKKERFSLILESASTNQTSMYLCASSYSITGTGLNEQFFGPGTRLTVL.

This clonotype was found many times. The V and J genes are TRBV4-1 and TRBJ2-7; 9 positions match TRBD2. Per the germline V gene, CDR1 is MGHRA and CDR2 is YSYEKL. Germline trimming cut 1 base from V and 6 bases from J; bases unmatched to any gene: 7. This CDR3 comprises 15 residues. Here the CDR3 reads CASSQVGGRAVEQYF. CDR3 in DNA: TGCGCCAGCAGCCAAGTCGGCGGGAGGGCGGTCGAGCAGTACTTC.

This clonotype was seen repeatedly, ten times or more. CDR3 region: CSAGSGVTEAFF. CDR3 bases: TGCAGCGCTGGATCAGGGGTCACTGAAGCTTTCTTT. This chain uses TRBV29-1 with TRBJ1-1; D perhaps matches TRBD1 (6 bases). Looked up from germline, CDR1 is SQVTM and CDR2 is ANQGSEA. The V gene lost 7 bases and the J gene lost 4 bases, with 13 bases spanning the gap. CDR3 length: 12 residues.

As DNA, the CDR3 is TGCGCCAGCAGCTTATCAGTGGGACAGAACACCGGGGAGCTGTTTTTT. It is translated as CASSLSVGQNTGELFF. The rearrangement uses TRBV5-1 and TRBJ2-2, with D maybe TRBD1 (6 bases). Germline CDR1 SGHRS, CDR2 YFSETQ. The CDR3 totals 16 residues. Deletions cut 2 bases from V and 1 base from J, with 12 bases between. The full variable domain, its missing parts supplied by reference TRBV5-1 and TRBJ2-2, is KAGVTQTPRYLIKTRGQQVTLSCSPISGHRSVSWYQQTPGQGLQFLFEYFSETQRNKGNFPGRFSGRQFSNSRSEMNVSTLELGDSALYLCASSLSVGQNTGELFFGEGSRLTVL.

This sequence joins TRBV5-1 and TRBJ2-2; D is tentatively TRBD1 or TRBD2 (5 bases each). The germline V gene has CDR1 SGHRS and CDR2 YFSETQ. The V end was cut by 4 bases, the J end by 1 base, with 14 bases between. This CDR3 has 16 amino acids. Written as DNA, the CDR3 is TGCGCCAGCAGCCGGGATCCGGGACGGAACACCGGGGAGCTGTTTTTT. As protein: CASSRDPGRNTGELFF.

Many counts were recorded for this clonotype. This chain links TRBV19 with TRBJ2-5; unclear D gene. From germline, CDR1 is LNHDA and CDR2 SQIVND (reference sequence). This CDR3 has 14 residues. V was pared by 7 bases and J by 5 bases, with 17 bases between. The CDR3 spells CASTLGILRETQYF. Written as DNA, the CDR3 is TGTGCCAGTACCCTTGGGATACTAAGGGAGACCCAGTACTTC.

The table lists this clonotype with many counts. The CDR3 DNA reads as TGTGCTAGTGGTTGGCTAAGCGGGGGGGCTGTCGGGGAGCTGTTTTTT. Amino acids: CASGWLSGGAVGELFF. The chain recombines TRBV12-5 with TRBJ2-2; 10 positions agree with TRBD2. CDR1 and CDR2 (germline): LGHNT, FRNRAP. The CDR3 runs to 16 residues. Unmatched junction bases numbered 9, after V lost 4 bases and J lost 7 bases.

This clonotype has at least ten counts. The chain joins TRBV27 to TRBJ2-7; the D gene is possibly TRBD2 (5 bases). The CDR3 sequence is 12 residues long. Germline V CDR1 and CDR2: MNHEY, SMNVEV (reference sequence). Trimming cost V 4 bases and J 7 bases, with 11 bases left between them. CDR3 sequence (DNA): TGTGCCAGCAGTTCGACCGGGAAGGAGCAGTACTTC. Translation gives CASSSTGKEQYF.

In this sample, this clonotype turned up many times. The chain is built from TRBV12-3 or TRBV12-4 and TRBJ2-4; 9 bases align to TRBD2. V lost 4 bases to trimming and J lost 7 bases; unmatched junction nucleotides: 8. The CDR3 spans 15 residues. This CDR3 reads CASSSLGRGGNIQYF. The DNA of the CDR3 is TGTGCCAGCAGTTCCCTAGGGCGGGGGGGGAACATTCAGTACTTC.

This clonotype was found many times. CDR3 in DNA: TGTGCCAGCAGCTTAGGACAGGGTTTCAGGGGCTACACCTTC. It yields the protein CASSLGQGFRGYTF. The chain joins TRBV11-2 to TRBJ1-2, with 7 bases matching TRBD1. V lost 1 base, J lost 8 bases, and 7 bases stayed unmatched. Per germline, CDR1 SGHAT and CDR2 FQNNGV. The CDR3 length is 14 residues. The entire variable domain, with the rest obtained from reference TRBV11-2 and TRBJ1-2, is as follows: EAGVAQSPRYKIIEKRQSVAFWCNPISGHATLYWYQQILGQGPKLLIQFQNNGVVDDSQLPKDRFSAERLKGVDSTLKIQPAKLEDSAVYLCASSLGQGFRGYTFGSGTRLTVV.

This clonotype was recorded a few times. This rearrangement joins TRBV7-9 to TRBJ1-2, with no clear D. The CDR3 is 15 residues long. Between the trimmed V and J ends, which lost 2 bases and 5 bases, there was a span of 15 bases. Germline CDR1 reads SEHNR; CDR2 reads FQNEAQ (reference sequence). The CDR3 loop is CASSLNSPTFYGYTF. The CDR3 nucleotides are TGTGCCAGCAGCTTAAACTCCCCAACTTTTTATGGCTACACCTTC.

This clonotype has only a few counts. This chain joins TRBV20-1 and TRBJ1-2, with D perhaps TRBD1 (6 bases). The CDR3 is 12 amino acids. Germline V CDR1 and CDR2: DFQATT, SNEGSKA (reference sequence). V shed 6 bases and J shed 7 bases, with 15 bases lying between them. The CDR3 protein is CSARKGGSGYTF. CDR3 DNA: TGCAGTGCAAGAAAGGGGGGGTCTGGCTACACCTTC.

This clonotype was seen many times. The rearrangement joins TRBV12-5 to TRBJ2-7; 9 bases map to TRBD1. V shed 2 bases, J shed 5 bases, and the junction held 13 bases outside the gene matches. The CDR3 covers 17 residues. CDR1 is LGHNT, CDR2 FRNRAP, per germline. This chain's CDR3 is CASGLSTHTGGADEQYF. In nucleotides, the CDR3 is TGTGCTAGTGGTTTGTCAACCCACACAGGGGGCGCGGACGAGCAGTACTTC.

This clonotype was picked up many times. V gene TRBV7-9 combines with J gene TRBJ2-5; D is perhaps TRBD2 (6 bases). The germline V gene has CDR1 SEHNR and CDR2 FQNEAQ (reference sequence). The CDR3 is 17 amino acids. Trimming removed 5 bases from V and 5 bases from J, with 24 bases in between. CDR3 in amino acids: CASSVTPGTHPRETQYF. Here the CDR3 DNA reads TGTGCCAGCAGCGTCACGCCCGGGACTCACCCGAGGGAGACCCAGTACTTC.

Only a few counts were recorded for this clonotype. This chain connects TRBV29-1 to TRBJ1-1, with D possibly matching TRBD1 (5 bases). Germline assignment: CDR1 SQVTM and CDR2 ANQGSEA. Trimming pared 4 bases from V and 0 bases from J, leaving 9 bases between. This CDR3 has 13 amino acids. The CDR3 sequence is CSVAGRLNTEAFF. The CDR3 DNA reads TGCAGCGTTGCGGGGCGGCTGAACACTGAAGCTTTCTTT.

A word on this clonotype: This may come from a read error, since a much larger clone is one base off. The J gene is TRBJ1-3, the V gene TRBV12-3 or TRBV12-4; 7 bases map to TRBD1. V lost 5 bases to trimming and J lost 0 bases; unmatched junction nucleotides: 7. The CDR3 is made up of 16 amino acids. CDR3 nucleotide sequence: TGTGCCAGCAGTCTACGGGACAGCTTCTCTGGAAACACCATATATTTT. It translates to CASSLRDSFSGNTIYF.

As concerns this clonotype: An end of the junction differs from the germline gene, which may be a read error. This chain connects TRBV5-1 to TRBJ2-1, with 7 positions matching TRBD2. CDR3 size: 16 residues. Germline lookup yields CDR1 SGHRS and CDR2 YFSETQ. The CDR3 DNA sequence: TGCGCCAGCAGCTTGTTCGGGGCGGGGGAGGACAATGAGCAGTCCTTC. This codes for CASSLFGAGEDNEQSF.

The V and J genes are TRBV6-1 and TRBJ1-6, with TRBD1 as a possible D gene (6 bases). V was cut by 5 bases and J by 6 bases, with 14 bases left in between. The CDR3 extends over 15 amino acids. The germline V gene encodes CDR1 MNHNS and CDR2 SASEGT. In nucleotides, the CDR3 is TGTGCCAGCAGTCTACAGGGCCCGCGTAATTCACCCCTCCACTTT. It codes for CASSLQGPRNSPLHF.

The CDR3 here is CASSPTHRGRVISYEQYF. The CDR3 bases are TGTGCCAGCAGCCCGACGCACAGGGGGCGAGTTATTTCCTACGAGCAGTACTTC. This chain joins TRBV3-1 and TRBJ2-7; 9 nucleotides match TRBD1. Germline V CDR1 and CDR2: LGHDT, YNNKEL (reference sequence). This CDR3 is built from 18 residues. V shed 4 bases, J shed 1 base, and the junction held 14 bases outside the gene matches.

The chain joins TRBV28 to TRBJ1-6, with D possibly being TRBD1 (6 bases). CDR3 size: 15 residues. The V end was cut by 2 bases, the J end by 5 bases, with 10 bases between. Germline V gene lookup returns CDR1 MDHEN and CDR2 SYDVKM. The CDR3 DNA sequence: TGTGCCAGCAGTTTAGATTACAGGGATAATTCACCCCTCCACTTT. It is translated as CASSLDYRDNSPLHF.

This clonotype was detected ten times or more. The V call is TRBV15, the J call TRBJ2-5; D could derive from TRBD1 or TRBD2 (5 bases each). The CDR3 consists of 15 residues. Trimming cost V 4 bases and J 5 bases, with 17 bases left between them. Germline CDR1 is LNHNV and CDR2 is YYDKDF (reference sequence). This CDR3 is CATSNPGPRTETQYF. The DNA of the CDR3 is TGTGCCACCAGCAACCCGGGACCCCGAACGGAGACCCAGTACTTC.

The J gene is TRBJ1-4, the V gene TRBV7-9; unclear D gene. The V end was cut by 2 bases, the J end by 0 bases, with 7 bases between. The CDR3 length is 15 residues. CDR1 is SEHNR and CDR2 is FQNEAQ in the germline V gene (reference sequence). CDR3 coding DNA: TGTGCCAGCAGCTTAATCAGAGCAACTAATGAAAAACTGTTTTTT. This codes for CASSLIRATNEKLFF.

This clonotype was detected a few times. The chain employs TRBV6-2 or TRBV6-3 and TRBJ2-4; TRBD1 is a possible D gene (5 bases). Trimming cost V 5 bases and J 9 bases, with 17 bases left between them. This CDR3 spans 14 amino acids. CDR1 is MNHEY, CDR2 SVGEGT, per germline. The CDR3 DNA sequence: TGTGCCAGCAGTGAAGGCGTGGCAGGGCTCATTCAGTACTTC. It is translated as CASSEGVAGLIQYF.

This clonotype showed up just a few times. The chain recombines TRBV19 with TRBJ2-7, with TRBD2 matching over 9 bases. The CDR3 runs 16 residues. Germline CDR1 LNHDA, CDR2 SQIVND (reference sequence). Trimming removed 7 bases from V and 5 bases from J; junction bases left unmatched: 15. CDR3 loop: CASTPSGTLSGNEQYF. The CDR3 nucleotides read TGTGCCAGTACCCCTAGCGGGACCCTCTCCGGCAACGAGCAGTACTTC.

This clonotype was recorded at least ten times. This sequence joins TRBV24-1 and TRBJ1-1, with no clear D. The CDR3 length is 12 residues. Germline CDR1 reads KGHDR; CDR2 reads SFDVKD. V was cut by 3 bases and J by 3 bases, with 4 bases left in between. Written as DNA, the CDR3 is TGTGCCACCAGTGATAGGGACACTGAAGCTTTCTTT. Translation: CATSDRDTEAFF.